This T cell receptor (beta chain) originates from a study of T cell repertoires and leukemia-associated antigens (dated by TCRdb to between 2017 and 2020). In the study overall: Approximately 15 million effective reads were obtained overall, with each sample giving about 5.1 to 6.6 million read pairs and roughly 3.3 to 5.0 million effective reads. The study aimed to identify which antigen a TCR Vbeta21 clone previously found in CML patients recognizes, using in vitro peptide stimulation of healthy T cells. General study outcomes and caveats: Antigen specificity and function of the expanded clones were not tested directly and required further investigation. Numbers of Vbeta genes (about 60), Jbeta genes (around 14), VDJ rearrangements and unique CDR3s did not differ significantly among the four groups.

TRIzol reagent was used to extract total RNA from the cultured T cells. TCRbeta libraries were amplified from RNA by 5' rapid amplification of cDNA ends (5'RACE). Before sequencing, Qubit, an Agilent instrument, and quantitative PCR were used to check library concentration and integrity. Sequencing of qualified libraries was performed on Illumina HiSeq or MiSeq by a commercial service provider. Processing in the source paper ran as follows. TCR sequences in each sample were identified using MiXCR version 1.8.2. To qualify, a clone needed a CDR3 longer than four amino acids, an in-frame nucleotide length, and no stop codon. A read containing the complete CDR3 structure was counted as an effective read. RT-PCR with 24 Vbeta primers, GeneScan spectratyping, and Sanger sequencing were used to validate expanded clones. TCRdb itself trimmed the public reads at Q25 with fastp, ran MiXCR and retained productive beta chains. CDR3 protein sequences are deduplicated, and each keeps its most common genes and DNA. These V and J calls rely on TCRdb rather than the paper's analysis. This sample has about 11,000 distinct CDR3 sequences in its table, and approximately 43% of those were observed once. The ten most abundant clones make up under 35% of the sample.

As a first step, CD3+ T cells were rested overnight at more than 2 million cells/mL in RPMI 1640 lacking fetal bovine serum. Following the manufacturer's instructions, MACS immunomagnetic beads were used to pull CD3+ T cells out of the PBMCs. This clonotype registers as medium-sized (0.01 to 0.1%) within its sample. This receptor's antigen is unknown. Base qualities are not at hand, and no much larger clone is one base apart. The germline ends are 15 bases apart after V is trimmed by 6 bases and J by 14 bases. The CDR3, cysteine through phenylalanine, is 11 amino acids long. Of all the DNA, just the CDR3 is kept, 33 bases in frame from base 1.

The chain was built from TRBV12-3 or TRBV12-4 and TRBJ2-3; possibly the D gene is TRBD1, per 6 matching bases. The TCR sequence derives from a female donor in good health. What was sequenced was CD3+ T cells sorted from blood and cultured. The nucleotide sequence reads as follows: TGTGCCAGCAGGGACACAGGGAGAACGTATTTT. Translated, this is CASRDTGRTYF.